A single sample is the source of the 5 T cell receptor beta chains below, sequenced in a study of blood T cell repertoires in COVID-19. Profiled with immunoSEQ multiplex PCR; TCRdb holds only in-frame clones, not every one. Among 410,000 or so clones listed, approximately 90% were seen once. Sequenced sample: peripheral blood. The receptors were sampled from a woman in her forties with COVID-19, enrolled during active disease.

The chain joins TRBV7-6 to TRBJ1-1, with 12 nucleotides matching TRBD1. V gave up 5 bases and J gave up 5 bases; unmatched junction bases: 9. The CDR3 runs to 16 residues. Looked up from germline, CDR1 is SGHVS and CDR2 is FNYEAQ. The CDR3: CASSLRGQGAWTEAFF. CDR3 nucleotides: TGTGCCAGCAGCCTTAGGGGACAGGGGGCATGGACTGAAGCTTTCTTT. Filled out from reference TRBV7-6 and TRBJ1-1, the complete variable domain reads GAGVSQSPRYKVTKRGQDVALRCDPISGHVSLYWYRQALGQGPEFLTYFNYEAQQDKSGLPNDRFSAERPEGSISTLTIQRTEQRDSAMYRCASSLRGQGAWTEAFFGQGTRLTVV.

The V and J genes are TRBV28 and TRBJ1-5; 7 bases are shared with TRBD1. The length of the CDR3 is 18 residues. J lost 0 bases, V lost 6 bases, and 14 bases had no gene match. The V gene's germline CDR1 is MDHEN and CDR2 SYDVKM. The DNA for the CDR3 is TGTGCCAGCAGCCCCGGCAGGGGGTTCCCCATTAGCAATCAGCCCCAGCATTTT. It specifies CASSPGRGFPISNQPQHF.

This clone was observed a few times. The chain employs TRBV7-9 and TRBJ2-7; 11 bases are a match to TRBD1. Germline V gives CDR1 SEHNR, CDR2 FQNEAQ (reference sequence). V gave up 5 bases and J gave up 3 bases; unmatched junction bases: 3. This CDR3 has 14 residues. The CDR3 is CASSPGTGGYEQYF. The CDR3 nucleotides read TGTGCCAGCAGCCCCGGGACAGGGGGCTACGAGCAGTACTTC.

Turning to this clone: Additional DNA sequences in this sample encode the identical CDR3. The V gene is TRBV5-1, the J gene TRBJ2-7, with 12 bases matching TRBD1. Germline CDR1 is SGHRS and CDR2 is YFSETQ. The CDR3 extends over 14 amino acids. V lost 4 bases, J lost 2 bases, and 1 base stayed unmatched. Here the CDR3 reads CASSRDRGPYEQYF. CDR3 bases: TGCGCCAGCAGCCGGGACAGGGGGCCCTACGAGCAGTACTTC.

The chain joins TRBV12-5 to TRBJ1-4; 9 nucleotides line up with TRBD1. This CDR3 is built from 16 residues. CDR1 is LGHNT, CDR2 FRNRAP, per germline. V lost 3 bases, J lost 8 bases, and 10 bases stayed unmatched. DNA of the CDR3: TGTGCTAGTGGTTTTGGAACCGGGACAGGGAGGGAAAAACTGTTTTTT. It encodes CASGFGTGTGREKLFF.